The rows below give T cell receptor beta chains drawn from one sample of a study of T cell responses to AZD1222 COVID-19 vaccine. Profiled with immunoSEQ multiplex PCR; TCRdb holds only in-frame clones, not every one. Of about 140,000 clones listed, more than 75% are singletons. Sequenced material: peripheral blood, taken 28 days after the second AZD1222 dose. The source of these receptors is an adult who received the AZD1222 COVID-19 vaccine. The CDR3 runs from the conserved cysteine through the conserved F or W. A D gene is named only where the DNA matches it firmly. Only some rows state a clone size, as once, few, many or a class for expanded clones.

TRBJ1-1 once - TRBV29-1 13 TGCAGCGTTGAAACAGGGAGGAACACTGAAGCTTTCTTT CSVETGRNTEAFF
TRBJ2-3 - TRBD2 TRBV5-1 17 TGCGCCAGCAGCTTGTCGGTAGCGGGGGCGAGCACAGATACGCAGTATTTT CASSLSVAGASTDTQYF
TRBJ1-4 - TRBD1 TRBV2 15 TGTGCCAGCAGGCTACAGGGGAGGGATAATGAAAAACTGTTTTTT CASRLQGRDNEKLFF
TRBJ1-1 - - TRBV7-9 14 TGTGCCAGCAGCCTCCTAGGAGGAAACACTGAAGCTTTCTTT CASSLLGGNTEAFF
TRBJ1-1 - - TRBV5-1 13 TGCGCCAGCAGCTTGTATCAGGGCCCCCTGGCTTTCTTT CASSLYQGPLAFF
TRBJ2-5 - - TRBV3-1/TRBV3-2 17 TGTGCCAGCAGCCAACGATCCGGGCGGACCCTCCAAGAGACCCAGTACTTC CASSQRSGRTLQETQYF
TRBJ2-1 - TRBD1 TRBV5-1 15 TGCGCCAGCAGCCAAGGACAGGGAAGGACCCTACCCCAGTTCTTC CASSQGQGRTLPQFF
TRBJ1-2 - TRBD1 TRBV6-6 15 TGTGCCAGCAGTTACGAATCAGGGGGAGCCTATGGCTACACCTTC CASSYESGGAYGYTF
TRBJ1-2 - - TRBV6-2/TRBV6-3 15 TGTGCCAGCAGTTACTCTCCGACAGGCCACTATGGCTACACCTTC CASSYSPTGHYGYTF
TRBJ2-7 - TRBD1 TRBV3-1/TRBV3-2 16 TGTGCCAGCAGCCGCGGACAGGGGGCTTCCACCTACGAGCAGTACTTC CASSRGQGASTYEQYF
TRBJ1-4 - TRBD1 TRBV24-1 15 TGTGCCACCAGTGACACCGAGGGGGCGGGCGAAAAACTGTTTTTT CATSDTEGAGEKLFF
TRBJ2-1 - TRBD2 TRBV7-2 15 TGTGCCAGCAGCTTAAGCGGGGGGGACTACAATGAGCAGTTCTTC CASSLSGGDYNEQFF
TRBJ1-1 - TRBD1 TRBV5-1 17 TGCGCCAGCAGCTTGTCGAGGACAGGGGGTTTGGACACTGAAGCTTTCTTT CASSLSRTGGLDTEAFF
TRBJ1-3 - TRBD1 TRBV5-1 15 TGCGCCAGCAGCTCGGGACAGGGGTCTGGAAACACCATATATTTT CASSSGQGSGNTIYF
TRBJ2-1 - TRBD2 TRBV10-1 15 TGCGCCAGCAGTGAGGCCGGGACTAGCGGAAATGAGCAGTTCTTC CASSEAGTSGNEQFF
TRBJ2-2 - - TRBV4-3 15 TGCGCCAGCAGCAAGGGACATACGAACACCGGGGAGCTGTTTTTT CASSKGHTNTGELFF
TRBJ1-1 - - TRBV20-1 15 TGCAGTGCTAGTTCACCGGGGTCGTCAAACACTGAAGCTTTCTTT CSASSPGSSNTEAFF
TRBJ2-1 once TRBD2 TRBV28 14 TGTGCCAGCAGCCGCGGGGGGGCCTATGGTGAGCAGTTCTTC CASSRGGAYGEQFF
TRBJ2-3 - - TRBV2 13 TGTGCCAGGACTGGTGGTGGCACAGATACGCAGTATTTT CARTGGGTDTQYF
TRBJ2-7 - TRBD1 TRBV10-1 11 TGCGCCAGCAGCGAAGGGACAGGCAAGCACTTC CASSEGTGKHF
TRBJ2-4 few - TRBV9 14 TGTGCCAGCAGCGTAGGTACAGGGAAAAACATTCAGTACTTC CASSVGTGKNIQYF
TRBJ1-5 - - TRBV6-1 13 TGTGCCAGCAGTGATGGGGTAAATCAGCCCCAGCATTTT CASSDGVNQPQHF
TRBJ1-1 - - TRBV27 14 TGTGCCAGCAGTTTGGGACTTCTGAACACTGAAGCTTTCTTT CASSLGLLNTEAFF
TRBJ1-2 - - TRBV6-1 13 TGTGCCAGCAGTGAATCGGCGGGGGAAGGCTACACCTTC CASSESAGEGYTF
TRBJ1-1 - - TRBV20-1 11 TGCAGTGTTGAGGGCAACACTGAAGCTTTCTTT CSVEGNTEAFF
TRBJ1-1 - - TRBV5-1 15 TGCGCCAGCAGCTTGGGTGGAGGGGAGAACACTGAAGCTTTCTTT CASSLGGGENTEAFF
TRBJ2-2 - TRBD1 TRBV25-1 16 TGTGCCAGCAGTCGCCGGGACAGGGTATACGCCGGGGAGCTGTTTTTT CASSRRDRVYAGELFF
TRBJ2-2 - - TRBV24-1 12 TGTGCCACCAGGCACGTAACCGGGGAGCTGTTTTTT CATRHVTGELFF
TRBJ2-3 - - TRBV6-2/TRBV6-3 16 TGTGCCAGCAGTTACCCGGTGTTGACCAACACAGATACGCAGTATTTT CASSYPVLTNTDTQYF
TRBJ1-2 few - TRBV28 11 TGTGCCAGCAATTCCGACTATGGCTACACCTTC CASNSDYGYTF
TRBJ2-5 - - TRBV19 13 TGTGCCAGTAGTATTGGAGGGTCCGAGACCCAGTACTTC CASSIGGSETQYF
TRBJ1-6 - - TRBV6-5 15 TGTGCCAGCAGGACGACAGGAGGAAATAATTCACCCCTCCACTTT CASRTTGGNNSPLHF
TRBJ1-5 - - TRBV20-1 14 TGCAGTGCTAGTGGTCAGGGAGAGGATCAGCCTCAGCATTTT CSASGQGEDQPQHF
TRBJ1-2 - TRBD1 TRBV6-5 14 TGTGCCAGCAAGGACAGGGAGGGAGTAGAAGGCTACACCTTC CASKDREGVEGYTF
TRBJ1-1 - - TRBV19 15 TGTGCCATCTCCGGGAGTCCGACAGTGAACACTGAAGCTTTCTTT CAISGSPTVNTEAFF
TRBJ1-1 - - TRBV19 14 TGTGCCAGTAGTTACGTAATTGGGAACACTGAAGCTTTCTTT CASSYVIGNTEAFF
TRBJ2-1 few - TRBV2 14 TGTGCCAGCAGTGAACAGGGAACCTACAATGAGCAGTTCTTC CASSEQGTYNEQFF
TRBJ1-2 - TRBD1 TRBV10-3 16 TGTGCCATCAGTGCCCTAGACAGGGAGGTTTACTATGGCTACACCTTC CAISALDREVYYGYTF